This T cell receptor beta chain was identified in a study of control samples from healthy donors and cancer patients. Germline loops: CDR1 LGHNA, CDR2 YNFKEQ. Trimming took 2 bases from V and 6 from J, leaving 19 bases between them. The CDR3 is made up of 16 amino acids. A few counts support this clone. Sequenced by immunoSEQ multiplex PCR; TCRdb stores in-frame clones only, minus some. The sample holds tens of thousands of clones, more than 90% seen once. Sequenced: PBMCs. J is TRBJ1-1 and V is TRBV4-2; D may be TRBD1 (5 bases). This receptor was obtained from a man aged 25 to 45 with colorectal cancer. The CDR3 sequence is CASSQTESQGVPEAFF. CDR3 bases: TGTGCCAGCAGCCAAACGGAATCCCAGGGTGTCCCTGAAGCTTTCTTT.